These 17 T cell receptor beta chains share one sample of origin, sequenced in a study of blood T cell repertoires in COVID-19. Repertoires were generated with immunoSEQ multiplex PCR, while TCRdb's copy carries only in-frame clones and drops some. The sample lists under 15,000 clones; 55% to 80% were seen once. The sample taken for sequencing was peripheral blood. The receptors were sampled from a human donor in a cohort sampled during active COVID-19.

The chain links TRBV19 to TRBJ2-1; TRBD2 matches 9 bases. J was trimmed by 6 bases and V by 6 bases; bases with no gene match: 9. In germline, CDR1 is LNHDA, CDR2 SQIVND (reference sequence). The CDR3 loop spans 15 amino acids. For the CDR3, the DNA is TGTGCCAGTAGCTGGCGGGAGGGAAACTCCAATGAGCAGTTCTTC. This gives the protein CASSWREGNSNEQFF. Full variable domain (rest looked up from reference TRBV19 and TRBJ2-1): DGGITQSPKYLFRKEGQNVTLSCEQNLNHDAMYWYRQDPGQGLRLIYYSQIVNDFQKGDIAEGYSVSREKKESFPLTVTSAQKNPTAFYLCASSWREGNSNEQFFGPGTRLTVL.

The chain recombines TRBV10-2 with TRBJ1-5; 8 bases align to TRBD1. The J segment lost 0 bases and the V segment lost 4 bases, leaving 14 bases of the junction unmatched. The germline CDR1 and CDR2 sequences are WSHSY and SAAADI. This CDR3 comprises 19 residues. The chain's CDR3 is CASSGRGTGAGRSNQPQHF. CDR3 sequence (DNA): TGCGCCAGCAGTGGGAGAGGGACAGGAGCTGGTCGTAGCAATCAGCCCCAGCATTTT.

This clone was found once. The genes are TRBV20-1 and TRBJ2-5, with 10 bases that match TRBD2. Germline trimming cut 3 bases from V and 5 bases from J; bases unmatched to any gene: 9. Per germline, CDR1 DFQATT and CDR2 SNEGSKA (reference sequence). The CDR3 is 15 residues long. The CDR3 DNA is TGCAGTGCTAGTGATAGCGGGGGGCCGGGGGAGACCCAGTACTTC. As protein: CSASDSGGPGETQYF.

V usage is TRBV30 and J usage is TRBJ1-5, with D uncertain. There are 14 residues in the CDR3. Germline values: CDR1 GTSNPN, CDR2 SVGIG (reference sequence). Trimming stripped 3 bases from V and 1 base from J, with 10 bases between. The CDR3 sequence: CAWRAGPSNQPQHF. The DNA of the CDR3 is TGTGCCTGGAGGGCAGGCCCCAGCAATCAGCCCCAGCATTTT.

The rearrangement links TRBV27 to TRBJ1-5; D is perhaps TRBD1 (5 bases). The ends were cut back, 6 bases at V and 0 bases at J, with 15 bases in the middle. Germline CDR1 reads MNHEY; CDR2 reads SMNVEV (reference sequence). CDR3 size: 16 residues. The CDR3 reads CASSPTAFYSNQPQHF. The DNA for the CDR3 is TGTGCCAGCAGCCCGACAGCCTTTTATAGCAATCAGCCCCAGCATTTT.

V is TRBV7-6 and J is TRBJ2-7, with TRBD1 as a possible D gene (6 bases). There are 16 residues in the CDR3. V dropped 4 bases and J dropped 2 bases, with 18 bases sitting between them. Germline CDR1 reads SGHVS; CDR2 reads FNYEAQ. CDR3 DNA: TGTGCCAGCAGCTCGACGCCGGGACAATTCGCCTACGAGCAGTACTTC. Its translation: CASSSTPGQFAYEQYF.

This chain joins TRBV24-1 and TRBJ1-1, with 10 bases matching TRBD1. Germline CDR1 is KGHDR and CDR2 is SFDVKD. The CDR3 length is 17 residues. The V and J ends lost 10 bases and 1 base, in that order; junction bases with no gene match: 14. The CDR3 loop reads CATPDRGAKEKNTEAFF. The CDR3 bases are TGTGCCACGCCGGACAGGGGGGCCAAAGAGAAGAACACTGAAGCTTTCTTT.

This clone was observed a handful of times. This chain links TRBV5-5 with TRBJ2-2, with TRBD2 matching over 7 bases. The CDR3 consists of 16 residues. Germline CDR1 SGHKS, CDR2 YYEKEE (reference sequence). V lost 3 bases to trimming and J lost 0 bases; unmatched junction nucleotides: 5. The CDR3 is CASSWGGRSNTGELFF. Here the CDR3 DNA reads TGTGCCAGCAGCTGGGGGGGACGGTCGAACACCGGGGAGCTGTTTTTT.

The gene calls are TRBV3-1 (or the pseudogene TRBV3-2) and TRBJ2-7; D is perhaps TRBD2 (5 bases). V shed 5 bases and J shed 6 bases, with 23 bases lying between them. Germline loops: CDR1 LGHDT, CDR2 YNNKEL (reference sequence). This CDR3 region has 16 residues. The DNA of the CDR3 is TGTGCCAGCAGCTTCAGAGGGCGGGCCAGAGGTAGCGAGCAGTACTTC. It translates to CASSFRGRARGSEQYF.

The chain is built from TRBV25-1 and TRBJ1-5, with 7 bases aligning to TRBD1. Germline loops: CDR1 MGHDK, CDR2 SYGVNS. The CDR3 length is 13 residues. After removal of 5 bases from V and 4 bases from J, the junction contained 2 bases not matched to a gene. CDR3 coding DNA: TGTGCCAGCAGTCGACAGGGAAATCAGCCCCAGCATTTT. Residues: CASSRQGNQPQHF.

The V call is TRBV5-1, the J call TRBJ2-5; D is possibly TRBD1 (5 bases). V was clipped by 5 bases and J by 4 bases, with 18 bases between them. There are 15 residues in the CDR3. The germline gives CDR1 SGHRS, CDR2 YFSETQ. CDR3 amino acids: CASSPEAWGRETQYF. The CDR3 coding sequence is TGCGCCAGCAGTCCCGAGGCCTGGGGCCGAGAGACCCAGTACTTC.

Here the CDR3 DNA reads TGTGCCAGCAGCTTTTCCGGGACAGGGGCAGGGGATACGCAGTATTTT. Translating gives CASSFSGTGAGDTQYF. The rearrangement links TRBV7-2 to TRBJ2-3; 10 bases match TRBD1. Germline V lookup: CDR1 SGHTA, CDR2 FQGNSA. Trimming at V came to 3 bases and at J to 6 bases, leaving 9 bases not matched to a gene. The CDR3 has 16 residues.

J is TRBJ2-3 and V is TRBV27; 7 bases fit TRBD1. V was pared by 4 bases and J by 7 bases, with 8 bases of the junction left unmatched. CDR3 length equals 14 residues. Per the germline V gene, CDR1 is MNHEY and CDR2 is SMNVEV (reference sequence). The CDR3, as DNA: TGTGCCAGCAGTTCCCGGGACAGTCTTCATACGCAGTATTTT. It codes for CASSSRDSLHTQYF.

In nucleotides, the CDR3 is TGTGCCAGCAGGGAACAGAGGGCATGGAATTCACCCCTCCACTTT. Its protein is CASREQRAWNSPLHF. The chain couples TRBV27 to TRBJ1-6, with unresolved D. V was cut by 6 bases and J by 7 bases, with 16 bases left in between. The CDR3 is 15 residues long. Germline V gene data show CDR1 as MNHEY and CDR2 as SMNVEV (reference sequence).

The rearrangement uses TRBV7-9 and TRBJ2-4; TRBD2 agrees at 8 bases. Germline trimming cut 9 bases from V and 0 bases from J; bases unmatched to any gene: 16. The germline V gene encodes CDR1 SEHNR and CDR2 FQNEAQ (reference sequence). The CDR3 is made up of 18 amino acids. The CDR3 DNA is TGTGCCAGGAGGGGAAGGCGGGAGGCTGAACTAGCCAAAAACATTCAGTACTTC. Its translation: CARRGRREAELAKNIQYF.

The rearrangement links TRBV6-5 to TRBJ2-4; D is possibly TRBD2 (6 bases). V was cut by 6 bases and J by 7 bases, with 13 bases left in between. The CDR3 contains 13 residues. Looked up from germline, CDR1 is MNHEY and CDR2 is SVGAGI. CDR3 region: CASRNLRGNIQYF. The CDR3 DNA is TGTGCCAGCAGGAACCTCCGGGGGAACATTCAGTACTTC.

The CDR3 loop reads CASRRGTLEKLFF. For the CDR3, the DNA is TGTGCCAGCAGGAGGGGGACACTCGAAAAACTGTTTTTT. The rearrangement joins TRBV11-2 to TRBJ1-4, with D tentatively TRBD1 (6 bases). V was pared by 6 bases and J by 8 bases, with 13 bases between. This CDR3 spans 13 amino acids. Germline V CDR1 and CDR2: SGHAT, FQNNGV.